This entry lists 24 T cell receptor beta chains sequenced from one sample in a study of PD-L1 blockade in urothelial cancer. The time point denotes: peripheral blood 6 weeks after treatment start. Sequencing was performed with immunoSEQ multiplex PCR; in TCRdb, only in-frame clones are kept and a portion is missing. The table has some 120,000 clones, approximately 90% seen once; the top ten hold 1.7%. The specimen comprised PBMCs, sampled around atezolizumab (anti-PD-L1) treatment. The receptors were gathered from a man between 60 and 75 years old with urothelial cancer.

The chain links TRBV7-9 to TRBJ2-1; D remains unclear. CDR3 length: 15 residues. V lost 1 base to trimming and J lost 8 bases, with 15 bases between them. CDR1 and CDR2 (germline): SEHNR, FQNEAQ (reference sequence). CDR3 in amino acids: CASSLVPRWQDEQFF. The CDR3 coding sequence is TGTGCCAGCAGCTTAGTCCCCCGTTGGCAGGATGAGCAGTTCTTC.

CDR3 nucleotide sequence: TGTGCCAGCAGTTACTCGGGTGGCGGGGGGCAGTTCTTC. Amino acids: CASSYSGGGGQFF. V usage is TRBV6-5 and J usage is TRBJ2-1, with 7 bases that match TRBD2. J lost 12 bases, V lost 0 bases, and 5 bases had no gene match. This CDR3 has 13 residues. Germline CDR1 reads MNHEY; CDR2 reads SVGAGI.

With respect to this clone: This sample includes further DNA sequences coding for the same CDR3. The chain is built from TRBV18 and TRBJ2-7; 8 bases are a match to TRBD1. The germline CDR1 and CDR2 sequences are KGHSH and LQKENI. The CDR3 runs to 14 residues. Germline trimming cut 2 bases from V and 4 bases from J; bases unmatched to any gene: 4. The CDR3 loop reads CASSPGTGRYEQYF. CDR3 bases: TGTGCCAGCTCACCAGGGACAGGACGATACGAGCAGTACTTC. The variable domain in full, completed from reference TRBV18 and TRBJ2-7, reads NAGVMQNPRHLVRRRGQEARLRCSPMKGHSHVYWYRQLPEEGLKFMVYLQKENIIDESGMPKERFSAEFPKEGPSILRIQQVVRGDSAAYFCASSPGTGRYEQYFGPGTRLTVT.

The V call is TRBV2, the J call TRBJ2-1; 11 bases map to TRBD2. Germline V CDR1 and CDR2: SNHLY, FYNNEI. The CDR3 sequence is 13 residues long. V dropped 8 bases and J dropped 12; count of bases not matched to a gene: 9. CDR3 sequence reads: CASELLAGVVQFF. The CDR3 DNA sequence: TGTGCCAGCGAACTACTAGCGGGGGTTGTGCAGTTCTTC.

The rearrangement links TRBV25-1 to TRBJ2-5; the D gene is possibly TRBD2 (5 bases). V was trimmed by 6 bases and J by 2 bases, leaving 13 bases between them. Per the germline V gene, CDR1 is MGHDK and CDR2 is SYGVNS. The CDR3 is made up of 14 amino acids. The DNA of the CDR3 is TGTGCCAGCAGCCCCGGCGGGTGGCAAGAGACCCAGTACTTC. It yields the protein CASSPGGWQETQYF.

The gene calls are TRBV2 and TRBJ1-3, with D unclear. Germline lookup yields CDR1 SNHLY and CDR2 FYNNEI. The V end lost 9 bases, the J end lost 2 bases, and 17 bases lay between the germline ends. This CDR3 region has 15 residues. In nucleotides, the CDR3 is TGTGCCAGTATCTCAGACACCCAGACTGGAAACACCATATATTTT. It encodes CASISDTQTGNTIYF. Filled out from reference TRBV2 and TRBJ1-3, the complete variable domain reads EPEVTQTPSHQVTQMGQEVILRCVPISNHLYFYWYRQILGQKVEFLVSFYNNEISEKSEIFDDQFSVERPDGSNFTLKIRSTKLEDSAMYFCASISDTQTGNTIYFGEGSWLTVV.

This chain uses TRBV7-9 with TRBJ2-1, with 8 bases fitting TRBD2. The CDR3 consists of 15 residues. Germline V gene lookup returns CDR1 SEHNR and CDR2 FQNEAQ (reference sequence). The V gene end was trimmed by 2 bases and the J gene end by 1 base; junction bases not matched to a gene: 1. CDR3 nucleotide sequence: TGTGCCAGCAGCTTACGCGGGGGGTCCTACAATGAGCAGTTCTTC. Its translation: CASSLRGGSYNEQFF.

The chain employs TRBV4-3 and TRBJ2-7; TRBD1 agrees at 9 bases. The J segment lost 4 bases and the V segment lost 1 base, leaving 5 bases of the junction unmatched. Germline V gene data show CDR1 as LGHNA and CDR2 as YSLEER. The CDR3 spans 15 residues. The DNA of the CDR3 is TGCGCCAGCAGCCAAGCCCAGGGACAGGGTTACGAGCAGTACTTC. Protein: CASSQAQGQGYEQYF.

The chain joins TRBV4-1 to TRBJ2-7; a weak D match, TRBD2 (6 bases). Germline V gives CDR1 MGHRA, CDR2 YSYEKL. The CDR3 runs 17 residues. V shed 0 bases and J shed 0 bases, with 15 bases lying between them. CDR3 loop: CASSQDFERASSYEQYF. The CDR3, as DNA: TGCGCCAGCAGCCAAGATTTCGAGCGGGCGAGCTCCTACGAGCAGTACTTC.

The rearrangement joins TRBV5-5 to TRBJ1-1; 8 bases line up with TRBD1. The CDR3 consists of 14 residues. The J segment lost 0 bases and the V segment lost 5 bases, leaving 3 bases of the junction unmatched. Germline V gene data show CDR1 as SGHKS and CDR2 as YYEKEE (reference sequence). The CDR3 DNA follows: TGTGCCAGCAGGAGGACAGGGCTGAACACTGAAGCTTTCTTT. This codes for CASRRTGLNTEAFF.

The chain has TRBV2 and TRBJ1-4, with TRBD1 identical over 7 bases. CDR3 length equals 15 residues. V trimming: 6 bases; J trimming: 8 bases; junction bases outside the gene matches: 12. Germline V CDR1 and CDR2: SNHLY, FYNNEI. Here the CDR3 DNA reads TGTGCCAGCAGAGAGACCGGGACAGCAACCGAAAAACTGTTTTTT. Amino acids: CASRETGTATEKLFF.

This clone was recorded only once. The V and J genes are TRBV2 and TRBJ2-1, with TRBD2 matching over 10 bases. Germline V gene lookup returns CDR1 SNHLY and CDR2 FYNNEI. V gave up 3 bases and J gave up 9 bases; unmatched junction bases: 5. This CDR3 is built from 14 residues. The CDR3 DNA sequence: TGTGCCAGCAGTGAGTGGACTAGCGGCGTTGAGCAGTTCTTC. Its translation: CASSEWTSGVEQFF.

This clone was observed a few times. The chain uses TRBV14 and TRBJ1-2, with D maybe TRBD1 (5 bases). V lost 1 base and J 5 bases, leaving 8 bases between the germline ends. Germline V gene lookup returns CDR1 SGHDN and CDR2 FVKESK. The CDR3 is 13 amino acids. The CDR3 reads CASSQGRGYGYTF. Written as DNA, the CDR3 is TGTGCCAGCAGCCAAGGGCGGGGGTATGGCTACACCTTC.

The chain combines TRBV5-6 with TRBJ1-5; D perhaps matches TRBD1 (5 bases). The CDR3 loop spans 12 amino acids. V shed 1 base and J shed 6 bases, with 5 bases lying between them. The germline gives CDR1 SGHDT, CDR2 YYEEEE. The CDR3 nucleotides are TGTGCCAGCAGCTTGAGGGGTCAGCCCCAGCATTTT. Encoded protein: CASSLRGQPQHF.

V and J are TRBV28 and TRBJ2-3; perhaps TRBD1 as D (5 bases). V lost 3 bases to trimming and J lost 2 bases, with 6 bases between them. Germline V gene sequence: CDR1 MDHEN, CDR2 SYDVKM. The CDR3 loop spans 13 amino acids. The DNA for the CDR3 is TGTGCCAGCAGTTTGACAGCCACAGATACGCAGTATTTT. As protein: CASSLTATDTQYF.

The chain links TRBV6-6 to TRBJ1-1; 9 nucleotides line up with TRBD1. The V gene end was trimmed by 4 bases and the J gene end by 0 bases; junction bases not matched to a gene: 6. Looked up from germline, CDR1 is MNHNY and CDR2 is SVGAGI (reference sequence). The CDR3 has 16 residues. CDR3 sequence reads: CASSSPQGAMNTEAFF. The CDR3 DNA reads TGTGCCAGCAGTTCCCCACAGGGGGCTATGAACACTGAAGCTTTCTTT.

The rearrangement links TRBV5-1 to TRBJ2-7; 9 bases are shared with TRBD2. The trim removed 3 bases at V and 4 bases at J, leaving 11 bases unmatched. Germline CDR1 is SGHRS and CDR2 is YFSETQ. The CDR3 loop spans 16 amino acids. CDR3 in amino acids: CASSSSQAGGTYEQYF. CDR3 bases: TGCGCCAGCAGCTCTTCTCAAGCGGGAGGAACGTACGAGCAGTACTTC.

The chain combines TRBV5-4 with TRBJ2-2; a weak D match, TRBD2 (5 bases). Trimming took off 2 bases at V and 1 base at J, with 9 bases between the two ends. The CDR3 loop spans 15 amino acids. The germline V gene encodes CDR1 SGHNT and CDR2 YYREEE (reference sequence). CDR3 residues: CASSFGLLNTGELFF. The CDR3 bases are TGTGCCAGCAGCTTTGGACTGTTGAACACCGGGGAGCTGTTTTTT.

The chain uses TRBV7-6 and TRBJ2-5, with a possible D match to TRBD1 (6 bases). Per the germline V gene, CDR1 is SGHVS and CDR2 is FNYEAQ. CDR3 length: 13 amino acids. The V gene lost 8 bases and the J gene lost 3 bases, with 13 bases spanning the gap. CDR3 nucleotide sequence: TGTGCCAGCGCCCAGGGGCAGGAAGAGACCCAGTACTTC. This sequence encodes CASAQGQEETQYF.

CDR3 in DNA: TGTGCCACCAGCAGAGATCCCCCGACAGTCTATGGCTACACCTTC. The encoded protein is CATSRDPPTVYGYTF. V is TRBV15 and J is TRBJ1-2; perhaps TRBD1 as D (5 bases). Trimming removed 0 bases from V and 4 bases from J, with 12 bases in between. The CDR3 loop spans 15 amino acids. The V gene's germline CDR1 is LNHNV and CDR2 YYDKDF (reference sequence).

J is TRBJ2-7 and V is TRBV14; D is perhaps TRBD2 (5 bases). CDR1 and CDR2 from the germline V gene are SGHDN and FVKESK. This CDR3 has 13 amino acids. Trimming left V 4 bases short and J 4 bases short, with 11 bases between. The CDR3 is CASSPGRGYEQYF. CDR3 DNA sequence: TGTGCCAGCAGCCCCGGACGGGGATACGAGCAGTACTTC.

The V and J genes are TRBV7-9 and TRBJ2-1, with no clear D. The V gene's germline CDR1 is SEHNR and CDR2 FQNEAQ (reference sequence). The length of the CDR3 is 12 residues. Trimming removed 5 bases at V and 3 bases at J, with 5 bases between. CDR3 DNA: TGTGCCAGCAGCCGTAACTACAATGAGCAGTTCTTC. Protein product: CASSRNYNEQFF.

This sequence joins TRBV11-3 and TRBJ2-3, with D maybe TRBD1 (6 bases). With 0 bases removed from V and 9 bases from J, the gap between germline ends came to 19 bases. CDR1 and CDR2 (germline): SGHNT, YENEEA. The CDR3 has 16 amino acids. This chain's CDR3 is CASSLDLGPTGSTQYF. The CDR3 nucleotides are TGTGCCAGCAGCTTAGATCTCGGGCCCACAGGGTCGACGCAGTATTTT.

The chain has TRBV7-2 and TRBJ2-3, with 10 bases that match TRBD2. V lost 0 bases and J lost 3; bases outside the gene matches: 9. Germline assignment: CDR1 SGHTA and CDR2 FQGNSA. The CDR3 spans 18 residues. The DNA of the CDR3 is TGTGCCAGCAGCTTAGCCCCTCAGCGGGGGGGCCTGACAGATACGCAGTATTTT. Translated, it gives CASSLAPQRGGLTDTQYF.